This T cell receptor (beta chain) was sequenced for a study of shared clonotypes between healthy human individuals (dated by TCRdb to 2019 to 2021). Some background on the complete study: The cohort comprised a couple of women and three men aged 18 to 49 years. To estimate repertoire size and how much clonotype sharing occurs between individuals, the study deeply sequenced the blood TCR repertoires of about five healthy adults. For each donor, CD4 naive and CD4 memory were each run on three plates, CD8 naive on two plates, and CD8 memory on one plate. Each donor's leukapheresis produced roughly between about 0.8 and 8.9 billion PBMCs. To increase sequencing depth and limit assay-specific biases, TCR repertoire library preparation and sequencing were carried out by different laboratories using diverse techniques.

Turning to this clone: What this receptor recognizes is not known. The sample holds no much larger clone one base away, and base qualities are not on file.

Via the germline V gene (reference sequence), CDR1 is SEHNR and CDR2 FQNEAQ. Trimming takes 1 base from V and 0 bases from J, and the germline ends sit 9 bases apart. Including the terminal cysteine and phenylalanine, the CDR3 comprises 15 residues. The retained sequence is limited to the CDR3, 45 bases, with the frame set at the first base. Using the deep immunoSEQ assay, multiplex PCR amplified TCR CDR3 regions from genomic DNA. Extracted genomic DNA from each cell subset was spread evenly across all wells of several immunoSEQ 96-well plates, with each plate serving as a replicate. Each replicate PCR for sorted subsets received about 200 ng genomic DNA, equal to roughly 29,000 T cell genomes. Purified libraries were quantified with a Qubit 3.0 fluorometer, sized on a Bioanalyzer 2100, and re-quantified with the KAPA Library Quantification kit. A separate single-read 150-cycle Illumina NextSeq 550 flow cell was used to sequence each immunoSEQ 96-well plate. The source study handled its data this way. Because the immunoSEQ output held only junctional sequences and lacked quality scores, the filtering could not match the filtering applied to full-length reads. Sequences were annotated with PyIR, a Python wrapper for IgBLAST v1.9, using IMGT germline references to assign V/J genes and CDR3. Any read was removed if the V/J assignment was weak (E-value above 1e-6), the CDR3 was missing, or the read contained stop codons, out-of-frame junctions, or ambiguous translated residues. V3J clonotypes were defined by identical inferred V gene, J gene, and CDR3 amino acid sequence. To compute the percentage overlap between repertoires, the number of shared unique clonotypes was divided by the size of the smaller repertoire. Repertoire richness was assessed with RTK rarefaction, the Chao1 estimator, and Recon v2.1 estimates of unobserved clonotypes. For all TCRbeta clonotypes obtained by the gDNA method from a handful of donors, generation probabilities were computed with OLGA. TCRdb stores this immuneACCESS table with in-frame sequences only. Part of the clones is absent; in the studies checked, under half of the shortfall reflects unresolved V genes, and no reason is known for the rest. The DNA gave D and trimming, while V, J and clone size come from that table. The sample table holds some 2 million clones, of which about 95% were seen once. The top ten hold 1% to 1.5% of the sample.

CD8 naive samples were obtained by positive selection for CCR7 among CD45RO-negative cells, yielding a CD45RA+CCR7+ population from which TemRA cells were excluded. The donors were healthy, HIV-negative adults with no recently reported acute infections or vaccinations. Every donor was a Caucasian adult residing in Nashville, Tennessee, USA. Blood was obtained by leukapheresis, after which PBMCs were separated by Ficoll-Histopaque density gradient centrifugation and cryopreserved in liquid nitrogen vapor phase. Purity and quantity of every magnetically sorted T cell population were checked by analytical flow cytometry. Each sorted fraction had its genomic DNA isolated and then quantified by UV absorbance on a Nanodrop 2000c. Study-level results and caveats: Based on pairwise subsampling, the degree of clonotype sharing among donors was expected to be affected by sequencing depth. Compared with non-shared clonotypes, clonotypes shared by all four sorted-subset donors had higher generation probabilities. Sampling was restricted to blood, and TCR repertoires in tissues likely differ from the TCR repertoires found in blood. Estimated clonotype richness was generally larger for naive than for memory subsets. The small number of donors limited the genetic and exposure-history diversity represented. Rarefaction of sorted-subset datasets indicated incomplete sequencing despite the large sequencing depth. When a few donors were compared, the shared fraction of clonotypes was around 5.1% for naive CD4, more than 3% for naive CD8, 2% to 2.5% for memory CD4, and approximately 0.4% for memory CD8.

Sequencing input: naive CD8+ T cells sorted from blood. Per the publication, the cell subset or site label means: CD45RA+CCR7+. The chain joins TRBV7-9 to TRBJ1-1; TRBD1 is a possible D gene, resting on 5 matching bases. The origin of this receptor is a man aged 18 to 35 in good health. CDR3 sequence: CASSLVPGVNTEAFF. The DNA sequence is given as TGTGCCAGCAGCTTAGTGCCGGGGGTGAACACTGAAGCTTTCTTT. Reference TRBV7-9 and TRBJ1-1 genes cover what lies past the CDR3, so the full variable domain is DTGVSQNPRHKITKRGQNVTFRCDPISEHNRLYWYRQTLGQGPEFLTYFQNEAQLEKSRLLSDRFSAERPKGSFSTLEIQRTEQGDSAMYLCASSLVPGVNTEAFFGQGTRLTVV.